The entry below gives a single T cell receptor (beta chain) sequence along with its context. Cohort allocation depended upon clinical history that participants reported. Either two negative PCRs, clearance, or symptom resolution qualified Cohort 3 donors as recovered. This entry belongs to a study of blood T cell repertoires in COVID-19. Looked up from germline, CDR1 is SGHVS and CDR2 is FQNEAQ. The V end was cut by 5 bases, the J end by 7 bases, with 15 bases between. The CDR3 runs to 13 residues. Original data processing: Amplifying reference gene primers gave estimates of nucleated cell counts. Profiling relied on immunoSEQ multiplex PCR, and the TCRdb table lists in-frame clones only, not all of them. The DNA gave D and trimming, while V, J and clone size come from that table. The sample lists fewer than 300,000 clones; approximately 84% were seen once.

This TCR came from a man between 18 and 35 years old who had recovered from COVID-19. The J gene is TRBJ2-7, the V gene TRBV7-8, with D tentatively TRBD1 (6 bases). The sample was PBMCs or T cells enriched from blood (not recorded which). This chain's CDR3 is CASSTDRTGEQYF. DNA of the CDR3: TGTGCCAGCAGCACTGACAGGACGGGGGAGCAGTACTTC.